Detailed here is one T cell receptor (beta chain). The data derive from a study of blood T cell repertoires in COVID-19. Looking at the study overall: Sources were T cells, B-cell-depleted T cells, or PBMCs; the material itself was cDNA or gDNA.

The repertoire was sequenced with immunoSEQ multiplex PCR; TCRdb's copy has only in-frame clones and lacks some. Of about 200,000 clones in the sample, just under 85% were seen once. The V end was cut by 0 bases, the J end by 4 bases, with 10 bases between. Germline V lookup: CDR1 SGHRS, CDR2 YFSETQ. The CDR3 covers 14 residues. The chain recombines TRBV5-1 with TRBJ1-1; no clear D. Specimen: peripheral blood. The sequence derives from a man in his sixties with COVID-19, enrolled during active disease. CDR3 amino acids: CASSLGAAATEAFF. The CDR3 region has the DNA TGCGCCAGCAGCTTGGGGGCCGCTGCCACTGAAGCTTTCTTT.